The TCR beta chain under discussion was sequenced for a study of T cells in tumors after PD-1 blockade. Template: tumor biopsy or peripheral blood genomic DNA, 616-6,004 ng per sample. Germline CDR1 reads SGHTA; CDR2 reads FQGNSA. This CDR3 is 15 amino acids long. V trimming: 6 bases; J trimming: 9 bases; junction bases outside the gene matches: 7. The table came from immunoSEQ multiplex PCR; TCRdb's copy has only in-frame clones and leaves some out. The sample contains approximately 60,000 clones, roughly 70% of which appear only once. This chain connects TRBV7-2 to TRBJ2-1, with 14 bases aligning to TRBD2. Specimen: PBMCs, collected after anti-PD-1 treatment. The receptor was isolated from a human donor with basal cell carcinoma. This chain's CDR3 is CASSRTGTSGGEQFF. Written as DNA, the CDR3 is TGTGCCAGCAGTCGTACCGGGACTAGCGGGGGTGAGCAGTTCTTC. The whole variable domain, remainder taken from reference TRBV7-2 and TRBJ2-1, is GAGVSQSPSNKVTEKGKDVELRCDPISGHTALYWYRQSLGQGLEFLIYFQGNSAPDKSGLPSDRFSAERTGGSVSTLTIQRTQQEDSAVYLCASSRTGTSGGEQFFGPGTRLTVL.